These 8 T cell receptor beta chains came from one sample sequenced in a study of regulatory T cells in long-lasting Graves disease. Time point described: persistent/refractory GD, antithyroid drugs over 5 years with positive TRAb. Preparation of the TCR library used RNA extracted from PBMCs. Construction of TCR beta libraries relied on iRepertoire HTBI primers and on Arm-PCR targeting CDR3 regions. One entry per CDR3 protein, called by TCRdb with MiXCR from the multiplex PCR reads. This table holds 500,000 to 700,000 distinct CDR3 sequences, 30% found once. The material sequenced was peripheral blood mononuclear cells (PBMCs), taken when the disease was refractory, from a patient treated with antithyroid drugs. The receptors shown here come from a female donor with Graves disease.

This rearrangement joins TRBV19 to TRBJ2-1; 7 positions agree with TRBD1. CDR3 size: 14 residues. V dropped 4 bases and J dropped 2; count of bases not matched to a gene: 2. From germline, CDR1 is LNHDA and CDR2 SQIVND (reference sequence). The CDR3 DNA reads TGTGCCAGTAGTAGGACAGGTCCCTACAATGAGCAGTTCTTC. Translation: CASSRTGPYNEQFF. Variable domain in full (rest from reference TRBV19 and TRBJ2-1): DGGITQSPKYLFRKEGQNVTLSCEQNLNHDAMYWYRQDPGQGLRLIYYSQIVNDFQKGDIAEGYSVSREKKESFPLTVTSAQKNPTAFYLCASSRTGPYNEQFFGPGTRLTVL.

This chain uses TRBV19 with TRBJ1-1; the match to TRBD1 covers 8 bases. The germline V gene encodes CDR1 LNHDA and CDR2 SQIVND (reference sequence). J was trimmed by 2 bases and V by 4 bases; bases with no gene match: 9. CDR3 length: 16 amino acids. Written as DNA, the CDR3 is TGTGCCAGTAGTAGAACCCGGGACAGGCAAAACACTGAAGCTTTCTTT. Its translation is CASSRTRDRQNTEAFF.

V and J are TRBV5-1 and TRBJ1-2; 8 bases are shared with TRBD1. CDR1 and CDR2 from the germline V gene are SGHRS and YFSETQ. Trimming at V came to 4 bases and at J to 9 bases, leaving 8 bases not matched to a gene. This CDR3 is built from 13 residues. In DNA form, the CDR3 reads TGCGCCAGCAGCAATCCGCAGGGGGCGAGCTACACCTTC. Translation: CASSNPQGASYTF.

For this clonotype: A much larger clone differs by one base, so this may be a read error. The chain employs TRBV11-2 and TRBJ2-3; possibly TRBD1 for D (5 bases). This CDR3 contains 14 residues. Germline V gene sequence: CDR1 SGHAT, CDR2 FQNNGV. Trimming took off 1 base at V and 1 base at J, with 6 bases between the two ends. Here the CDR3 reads CASSLARGTDTQYF. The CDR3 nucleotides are TGTGCCAGCAGCTTAGCCAGGGGCACAGATACGCAGTATTTT. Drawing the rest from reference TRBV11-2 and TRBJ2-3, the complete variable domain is EAGVAQSPRYKIIEKRQSVAFWCNPISGHATLYWYQQILGQGPKLLIQFQNNGVVDDSQLPKDRFSAERLKGVDSTLKIQPAKLEDSAVYLCASSLARGTDTQYFGPGTRLTVL.

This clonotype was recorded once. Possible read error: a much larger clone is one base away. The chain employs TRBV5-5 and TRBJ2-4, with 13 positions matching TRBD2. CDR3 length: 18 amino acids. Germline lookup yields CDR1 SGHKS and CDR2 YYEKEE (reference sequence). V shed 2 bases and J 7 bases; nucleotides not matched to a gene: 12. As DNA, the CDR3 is TGTGCCAGCAGCTTAGATGATTGGACTAGCGGGAGCGGGAACATTCAGTACTTC. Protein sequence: CASSLDDWTSGSGNIQYF. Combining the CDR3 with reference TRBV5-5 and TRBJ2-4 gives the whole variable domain DAGVTQSPTHLIKTRGQQVTLRCSPISGHKSVSWYQQVLGQGPQFIFQYYEKEERGRGNFPDRFSARQFPNYSSELNVNALLLGDSALYLCASSLDDWTSGSGNIQYFGAGTRLSVL.

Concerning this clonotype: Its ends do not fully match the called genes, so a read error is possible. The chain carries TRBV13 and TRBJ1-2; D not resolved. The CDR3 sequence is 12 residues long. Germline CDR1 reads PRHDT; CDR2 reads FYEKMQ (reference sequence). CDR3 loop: CASSLSEGGCTF. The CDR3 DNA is TGTGCCAGCAGCTTATCGGAAGGCGGCTGCACCTTC.

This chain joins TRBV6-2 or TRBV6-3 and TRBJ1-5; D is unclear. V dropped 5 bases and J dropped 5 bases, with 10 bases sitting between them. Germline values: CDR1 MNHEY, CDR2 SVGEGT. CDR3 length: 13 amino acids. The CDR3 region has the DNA TGTGCCAGCAGTCCCCCGACCGATCAGCCCCAGCATTTT. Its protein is CASSPPTDQPQHF.

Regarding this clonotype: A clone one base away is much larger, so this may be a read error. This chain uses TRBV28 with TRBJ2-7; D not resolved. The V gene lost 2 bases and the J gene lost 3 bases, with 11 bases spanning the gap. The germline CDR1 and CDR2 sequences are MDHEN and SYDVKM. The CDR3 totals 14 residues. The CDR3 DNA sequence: TGTGCCAGCAGTTTAGTCCCAGCCCACTACGAGCAGTACTTC. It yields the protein CASSLVPAHYEQYF.